This T cell receptor (beta chain) was identified in a study of blood T cell repertoires in COVID-19. Across the study: PBMCs, B-cell-depleted T cells, or T cells provided the cDNA or gDNA that made up the material.

The protocol was immunoSEQ multiplex PCR, while the TCRdb copy is restricted to in-frame clones and leaves out a portion. The table has under 200,000 clones, about nine tenths seen once. Trimming took 4 bases from V and 11 from J, leaving 14 bases between them. CDR1 is SGHTA, CDR2 FQGNSA, per germline. The CDR3 spans 12 residues. This rearrangement joins TRBV7-2 to TRBJ1-1, with TRBD1 as a possible D gene (5 bases). Specimen: peripheral blood. The clonotype was recovered from a man in his late teens or twenties with active or convalescent COVID-19. Here the CDR3 reads CASSSDRYTAFF. In nucleotides, the CDR3 is TGTGCCAGCAGCTCAGACAGATATACGGCTTTCTTT.